This TCR beta chain appears in the sequencing data of a study of cytomegalovirus exposure and HLA in healthy donors. Study-wide points: The authors later found HLA-associated TCR beta chains more clonally expanded than equally common others. In vitro testing confirmed a few CMV-associated chains as specific for CMV antigens. A prior analysis recorded that most TCR beta V segments were productive about 87% or about 30% of the time.

Every donor was a healthy person donating bone marrow. With 60 Vbeta and 13 Jbeta primers, the PCR was carried out. Repertoires were generated with immunoSEQ multiplex PCR, while TCRdb's copy carries only in-frame clones and drops some. The data show about 110,000 clones, with roughly 73% seen just once and approximately 2.4% held by the top ten. As for this clone: Its antigen remains unidentified.

Germline assignment: CDR1 SGHRS and CDR2 YFSETQ. The V segment lost 5 bases and the J segment 8 bases; nucleotides outside the gene matches: 6. The CDR3 consists of 14 residues. What was sequenced was PBMCs. The V gene is TRBV5-1, the J gene TRBJ2-1, with TRBD2 matching over 11 bases. The TCR sequence derives from a man aged 35 to 55 in good health and CMV-seronegative. In DNA form, the CDR3 reads TGCGCCAGCAGATGGATAGCGGGGGGGTATGAGCAGTTCTTC. It codes for CASRWIAGGYEQFF.